This T cell receptor beta chain was identified during a study of naive CD8 T cells in extremely preterm neonates. Study results and limitations: Compared with older groups, preterm CDR3s were shorter, with fewer N additions and less trimming.

Profiling relied on immunoSEQ multiplex PCR, and the TCRdb table lists in-frame clones only, not all of them. The sample consists of 25,000 or so clones, 88% of them appearing once. Extremely preterm deliveries at roughly 22-28 weeks of gestation provided the preterm samples. Pregnancies with fetal demise, active maternal HSV infection or known maternal HIV were excluded. Sorted naive CD8+ T cell numbers ranged ~19,000 to ~110,000. The CDR3 is made up of 15 amino acids. Trimming pared 0 bases from V and 1 base from J, leaving 9 bases between. Germline V lookup: CDR1 MNHEY, CDR2 SVGAGI. As regards this clone: The antigen is not known.

What was sequenced was naive CD8+ T cells from cord blood. The V call is TRBV6-5, the J call TRBJ1-1, with D tentatively TRBD1 (5 bases). The sequence came from a boy who was born preterm. The CDR3 DNA is TGTGCCAGCAGTTACTCGGGACTGCCGAACACTGAAGCTTTCTTT. This codes for CASSYSGLPNTEAFF.